This paragraph covers one TCR beta chain sequence. The source of the sample is a study of CD8 T cells in ankylosing spondylitis. Quantitative 5'-RACE with molecular barcodes produced the TCR beta libraries. TCRdb itself ran the 5' RACE reads through MiXCR, one entry per CDR3 protein. The sample consists of 150,000 to 200,000 distinct CDR3 sequences, roughly 30% of them appearing once. V lost 7 bases and J 3 bases, leaving 19 bases between the germline ends. From germline, CDR1 is SGHVS and CDR2 FQNEAQ. The CDR3 loop spans 15 amino acids. The specimen was synovial fluid, either unsorted or a sorted T cell fraction (not recorded which). The clonotype originates from a male donor with ankylosing spondylitis. This chain joins TRBV7-8 and TRBJ2-7; D uncertain. The CDR3 DNA sequence: TGTGCCAGCACCGAATCGGTGTCCCCTTACTACGAGCAGTACTTC. It specifies CASTESVSPYYEQYF.